This T cell receptor beta chain came from a study of T cell responses to AZD1222 COVID-19 vaccine. Study-wide findings and caveats: The donor cohort was predominantly white British with a female majority, and clonal diversity may have been underestimated.

As to this clone: What it binds is unknown.

Clones were sequenced by immunoSEQ multiplex PCR, and TCRdb holds only the in-frame ones, with some missing. The sample contains 200,000 to 250,000 clones, about 94% of which appear only once. The V end was cut by 0 bases, the J end by 4 bases, with 10 bases between. The CDR3 has 14 residues. In germline, CDR1 is SGHDT, CDR2 YYEEEE. The input for sequencing was peripheral blood, taken 28 days after the second dose of the MenACWY control vaccine. The V call is TRBV5-6, the J call TRBJ1-2, with D perhaps TRBD1 (6 bases). This TCR was recovered from an adult who received the MenACWY meningococcal vaccine as a control. In nucleotides, the CDR3 is TGTGCCAGCAGCTTGGGGGGGCTGGGCTATGGCTACACCTTC. Translation: CASSLGGLGYGYTF.